What follows is one T cell receptor beta chain and its context. Its antigen is still unknown. Some clones are missing from TCRdb's copy, which holds only in-frame ones; the method was immunoSEQ multiplex PCR. The sample carries 35,000 to 40,000 clones, around two thirds recorded once. Germline V gene data show CDR1 as SGHAT and CDR2 as FQNNGV. This CDR3 contains 17 residues. Trimming cost V 0 bases and J 0 bases, with 15 bases left between them. The data belong to a study of vaccination effects on CD4 cells after COVID-19. Study details: Participants completed two doses of the BNT162b2 or mRNA-1273 vaccine.

Expansion of antigen-specific CD4+ T cells with viral peptide pools was carried out by the ViraFEST assay before sequencing. Following culture for approximately ten days, CD4+ T cells were isolated. A PCR test confirmed that the person had SARS-CoV-2 infection between March and December 2020. Peptides at roughly 10 ug/ml and IL-2 at around 9.3 IU/ml were added to around 2 million PBMC per well. The sample was CD4+ T cells from PBMCs cultured with HCoV-NL63 spike peptides, taken before COVID-19 vaccination. The clonotype comes from a human donor who had a prior SARS-CoV-2 infection. The V call is TRBV11-2, the J call TRBJ2-7; no reliable D call. In DNA, the CDR3 is TGTGCCAGCAGCTTAGACGGTCCACTCTCCGTCTCCTACGAGCAGTACTTC. Translating gives CASSLDGPLSVSYEQYF. The full variable domain, rest sourced from reference TRBV11-2 and TRBJ2-7, is EAGVAQSPRYKIIEKRQSVAFWCNPISGHATLYWYQQILGQGPKLLIQFQNNGVVDDSQLPKDRFSAERLKGVDSTLKIQPAKLEDSAVYLCASSLDGPLSVSYEQYFGPGTRLTVT.